Listed below are T cell receptor beta chains from one sample, sequenced in a study of CD8+ T cells in alopecia areata. Sequencing was performed with immunoSEQ multiplex PCR; in TCRdb, only in-frame clones are kept and a portion is missing. The table lists about 190,000 clones, 60% of them singletons, with approximately 0.97% in the top ten. Sequenced material: CD4+ T cells sorted from blood, taken at week 24, from a patient treated with tofacitinib. Receptors were obtained from a human donor with alopecia areata. The CDR3 runs from the conserved cysteine through the conserved F or W.

j_call,v_call,cdr3_aa
TRBJ2-3,TRBV4-3,CASSLGRGDTDTQYF
TRBJ2-3,TRBV29-1,CSVELRGPDTQYF
TRBJ2-7,TRBV5-1,CASSLQGTDEQYF
TRBJ2-2,TRBV4-3,CASSQGVPGMTDTGELFF
TRBJ2-7,TRBV6-6,CASTGSYEQYF
TRBJ2-3,TRBV29-1,CSVPFGTSGADTQYF
TRBJ2-4,TRBV29-1,CSGGRGAGNIQYF
TRBJ2-3,TRBV7-2,CASSTAGSFTQYF
TRBJ2-1,TRBV25-1,CASSKIYNEQFF
TRBJ2-7,TRBV7-9,CASSPGVLTGGSYEQYF
TRBJ1-1,TRBV25-1,CASSESLQGRYAEAFF
TRBJ1-6,TRBV14,CASSLQGSYNSPLHF
TRBJ1-2,TRBV4-3,CASSQVSGTF
TRBJ2-1,TRBV29-1,CSVEDEFSGGGNYHSYNEQFF
TRBJ1-2,TRBV27,CASSLSGGIEGGYTF
TRBJ2-5,TRBV7-2,CASSLSMTSAQYF
TRBJ2-5,TRBV7-2,CASGETQYF
TRBJ2-1,TRBV30,CAWSVSPLGNEQFF
TRBJ2-1,TRBV29-1,CSALLYNEQFF
TRBJ2-3,TRBV29-1,CSVASQGPRTDTQYF
TRBJ2-2,TRBV11-3,CASSLRAGGVAGELFF
TRBJ2-7,TRBV2,CASLRGPSYEQYF
TRBJ1-5,TRBV29-1,CSVRAEGGGNQPQHF
TRBJ2-5,TRBV4-3,CASSLNIGETQYF
TRBJ1-1,TRBV10-3,CAIRQTDTEAFF
TRBJ2-2,TRBV7-9,CASSTVRGSTGELFF
TRBJ1-4,TRBV5-1,CASSEGQGNEKLFF
TRBJ2-1,TRBV7-2,CASSLDSVSYNEQFF
TRBJ2-3,TRBV29-1,CSVTSGGDTDTQYF
TRBJ2-7,TRBV6-1,CASSEVVEQYF
TRBJ2-4,TRBV15,CATSPGPPPEAKNIQYF
TRBJ2-7,TRBV29-1,CSVRTLGQGNDEQYF
TRBJ1-2,TRBV30,CAWSVGSGWSNYGYTF
TRBJ2-2,TRBV10-2,CASSPTGGATGELFF
TRBJ1-5,TRBV5-5,CASSSLGNQPQHF
TRBJ2-7,TRBV5-6,CASSWEGQGFGEQYF
TRBJ2-3,TRBV29-1,CSVDGGSDTQYF
TRBJ2-4,TRBV19,CASSNRGGKNIQYF
TRBJ1-2,TRBV5-4,CASSFPGDKRYTF
TRBJ2-1,TRBV30,CAWSDRGAQYNEQFF
TRBJ2-3,TRBV10-3,CAISDSGLAGGPGSDTQYF
TRBJ2-5,TRBV9,CASSNRREGLRETQYF